This T cell receptor beta chain is from a study of blood T cells in healthy people across ages. The germline V gene encodes CDR1 KGHDR and CDR2 SFDVKD. The CDR3 totals 16 residues. V trimming: 2 bases; J trimming: 9 bases; junction bases outside the gene matches: 12. Through a sample-barcoded 5' primer and a J-beta primer mix, a second PCR was run for roughly 6 to 12 cycles. TCRdb reanalysed the 5' RACE reads using MiXCR and keeps one entry per CDR3 protein. The data hold 600,000 to 900,000 distinct CDR3 sequences, with around 25% observed a single time. Each sample provided at least 6 micrograms of extracted total RNA. Remarks on this clonotype: Its cognate antigen is unknown.

Whole-study results and caveats: Both naive CD4+ cell counts and diversity were greater in long-lived donors than in aged donors.

These same data were also listed under a study on T cells of mothers and their children. This second report adds: A few mothers and their six children, all healthy Caucasians, donated. Sequencing got over 9.5 million TCR beta CDR3 reads from each mother and about 3.1 million from each child.

The origin of this receptor is a boy younger than 18 in good health. Source material: blood. The chain employs TRBV24-1 and TRBJ2-4, with 7 bases aligning to TRBD1. CDR3 DNA sequence: TGTGCCACCAGTGATTCCCGACAGGGTGGCCTGGGCATTCAGTACTTC. Protein sequence: CATSDSRQGGLGIQYF.